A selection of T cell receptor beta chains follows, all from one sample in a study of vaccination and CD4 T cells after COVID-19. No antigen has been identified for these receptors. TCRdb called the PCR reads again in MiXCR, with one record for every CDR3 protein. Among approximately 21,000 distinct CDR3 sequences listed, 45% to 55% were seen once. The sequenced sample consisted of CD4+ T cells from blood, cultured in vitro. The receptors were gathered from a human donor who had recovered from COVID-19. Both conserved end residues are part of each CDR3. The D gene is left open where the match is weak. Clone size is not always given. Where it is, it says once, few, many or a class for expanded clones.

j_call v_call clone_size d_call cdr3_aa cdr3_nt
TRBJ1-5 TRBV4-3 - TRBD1 CASSQDRTGNGNQPQHF TGCGCCAGCAGCCAAGATCGGACAGGGAACGGGAATCAGCCCCAGCATTTT
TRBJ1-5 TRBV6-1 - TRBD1 CASRPTGRNQPQHF TGTGCCAGCAGACCGACAGGGAGGAATCAGCCCCAGCATTTT
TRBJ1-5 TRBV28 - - CASSLRQPQHF TGTGCCAGCAGTTTACGTCAGCCCCAGCATTTT
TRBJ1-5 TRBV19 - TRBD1 CASSIRTGANQPQHF TGTGCCAGTAGTATTCGGACAGGAGCAAATCAGCCCCAGCATTTT
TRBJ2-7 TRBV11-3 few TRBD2 CASSLQAGAYEQYF TGTGCCAGCAGCTTACAGGCGGGAGCCTACGAGCAGTACTTC
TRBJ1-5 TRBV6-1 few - CASSESQINQPQHF TGTGCCAGCAGTGAATCTCAGATTAATCAGCCCCAGCATTTT
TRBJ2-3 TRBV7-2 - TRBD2 CASRLGLAGGTDTQYF TGTGCCAGCAGGTTGGGACTAGCGGGAGGGACAGATACGCAGTATTTT
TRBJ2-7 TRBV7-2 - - CASSLALVPSEQYF TGTGCCAGCAGCTTAGCCCTAGTCCCCTCCGAGCAGTACTTC
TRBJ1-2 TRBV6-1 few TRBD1 CASSEAGTGGRGYTF TGTGCCAGCAGTGAAGCCGGGACAGGGGGCAGAGGCTACACCTTC
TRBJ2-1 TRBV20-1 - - CSAPPGGSYNEQFF TGCAGTGCTCCTCCCGGGGGCTCCTACAATGAGCAGTTCTTC
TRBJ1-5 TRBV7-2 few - CASSFWIGGNQPQHF TGTGCCAGCAGCTTTTGGATAGGGGGCAATCAGCCCCAGCATTTT
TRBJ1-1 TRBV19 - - CASSIAGLILSTEAFF TGTGCCAGTAGTATAGCGGGCCTAATTTTATCCACTGAAGCTTTCTTT
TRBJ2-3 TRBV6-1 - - CASSLPGGTDTQYF TGTGCCAGCAGCCTACCTGGGGGCACAGATACGCAGTATTTT
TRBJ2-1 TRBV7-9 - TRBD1 CASSWVGGPSYNEQFF TGTGCCAGCAGCTGGGTAGGGGGCCCCTCCTACAATGAGCAGTTCTTC
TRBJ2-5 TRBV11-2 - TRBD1 CASSRDSQETQYF TGTGCCAGCAGTCGGGACAGCCAAGAGACCCAGTACTTC
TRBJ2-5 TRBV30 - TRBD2 CAWRSSGYQETQYF TGTGCCTGGAGGAGTAGCGGGTACCAAGAGACCCAGTACTTC
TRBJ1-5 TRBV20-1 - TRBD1 CSAREGGQGVQPQHF TGCAGTGCTAGAGAAGGGGGACAGGGTGTACAGCCCCAGCATTTT
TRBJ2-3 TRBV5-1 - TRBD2 CASSLLLAGGRDTQYF TGCGCCAGCAGCTTGCTGTTGGCGGGGGGAAGAGATACGCAGTATTTT
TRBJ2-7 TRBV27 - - CASHSSYEQYF TGTGCCAGCCACAGCTCCTACGAGCAGTACTTC
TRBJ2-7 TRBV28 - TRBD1 CASSWSWDRRFYEQYF TGTGCCAGCTCGTGGTCATGGGACAGGAGGTTTTACGAGCAGTACTTC
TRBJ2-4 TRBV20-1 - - CSARSGAKNIQYF TGCAGTGCTAGGTCTGGAGCCAAAAACATTCAGTACTTC
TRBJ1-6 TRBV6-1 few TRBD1 CASSIGQGGSPLHF TGTGCCAGCAGTATTGGACAGGGTGGGTCACCCCTCCACTTT
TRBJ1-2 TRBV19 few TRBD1 CASSRALGTDYGYTF TGTGCCAGTAGTAGGGCCCTGGGGACAGACTATGGCTACACCTTC
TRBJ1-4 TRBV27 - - CASSIEGLTNEKLFF TGTGCCAGCAGTATAGAGGGGTTAACTAATGAAAAACTGTTTTTT
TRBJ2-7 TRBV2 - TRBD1 CASSVGQGEYF TGTGCCAGCAGTGTCGGGCAGGGGGAATACTTC
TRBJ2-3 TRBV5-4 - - CASSLEAVTDTQYF TGTGCCAGCAGCTTGGAAGCGGTCACAGATACGCAGTATTTT
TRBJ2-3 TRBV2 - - CASGRVSTDTQYF TGTGCCAGCGGGAGAGTAAGCACAGATACGCAGTATTTT
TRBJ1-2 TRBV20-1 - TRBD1 CSARARQGPGKGYTF TGCAGTGCTAGAGCCCGACAGGGGCCAGGGAAAGGCTACACCTTC
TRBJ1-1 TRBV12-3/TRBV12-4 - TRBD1 CASSDRVNTEAFF TGTGCCAGCAGTGACAGGGTGAACACTGAAGCTTTCTTT
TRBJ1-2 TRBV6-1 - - CASSEGLSNYGYTF TGTGCCAGCAGTGAAGGACTCAGTAACTATGGCTACACCTTC
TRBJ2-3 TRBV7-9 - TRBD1 CASSSIQGATDTQYF TGTGCCAGCAGCTCAATCCAGGGGGCCACAGATACGCAGTATTTT
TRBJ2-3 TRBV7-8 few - CASSLGTGTTTDTQYF TGTGCCAGCAGCTTGGGCACCGGGACAACCACAGATACGCAGTATTTT
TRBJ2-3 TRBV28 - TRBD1 CASSLLARGQGADTQYF TGTGCCAGCAGTTTATTGGCTAGGGGACAGGGGGCAGATACGCAGTATTTT
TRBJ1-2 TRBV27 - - CASSLNGVYGYTF TGTGCCAGCAGCCTAAACGGAGTTTATGGCTACACCTTC
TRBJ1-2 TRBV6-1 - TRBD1 CASSDPGQIFYGYTF TGTGCCAGCAGTGACCCGGGACAGATTTTCTATGGCTACACCTTC
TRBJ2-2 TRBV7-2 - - CASSVPAGEFTGELFF TGTGCCAGCAGCGTGCCGGCAGGGGAATTCACCGGGGAGCTGTTTTTT
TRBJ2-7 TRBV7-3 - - CASSQYLRPYEQYF TGTGCCAGCAGCCAATACCTACGGCCCTACGAGCAGTACTTC
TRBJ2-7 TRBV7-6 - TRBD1 CASSFGTGGTYEQYF TGTGCCAGCAGCTTCGGGACAGGGGGCACCTACGAGCAGTACTTC
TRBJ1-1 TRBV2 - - CASKQGGTEAFF TGTGCCAGCAAGCAGGGTGGCACTGAAGCTTTCTTT
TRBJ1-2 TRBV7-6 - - CASSPGGVGYGYTF TGTGCCAGCAGCCCGGGGGGGGTTGGATATGGCTACACCTTC
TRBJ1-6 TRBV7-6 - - CASSLVGPPNSPLHF TGTGCCAGCAGCTTAGTAGGGCCGCCGAATTCACCCCTCCACTTT
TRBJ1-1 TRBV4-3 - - CASSQEPGAGTEAFF TGCGCCAGCAGCCAAGAGCCGGGGGCTGGCACTGAAGCTTTCTTT
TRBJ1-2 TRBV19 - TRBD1 CASSKPGQGAPGYTF TGTGCCAGTAGTAAGCCGGGACAGGGGGCGCCTGGCTACACCTTC
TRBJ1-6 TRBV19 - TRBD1 CASRTDRGHSPLHF TGTGCCAGCAGAACTGACAGGGGGCATTCACCCCTCCACTTT
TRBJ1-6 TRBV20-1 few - CSATDRSNNSPLHF TGCAGTGCTACGGACAGATCGAATAATTCACCCCTCCACTTT
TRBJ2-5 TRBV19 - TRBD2 CASPTSGIQETQYF TGTGCCAGTCCAACTAGCGGGATCCAAGAGACCCAGTACTTC
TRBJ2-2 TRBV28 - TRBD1 CASSLAGTGVTGELFF TGTGCCAGCAGCCTGGCCGGGACAGGGGTCACCGGGGAGCTGTTTTTT
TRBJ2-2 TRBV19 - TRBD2 CASSTLAAGSGELFF TGTGCCAGTAGTACCCTTGCAGCGGGATCCGGGGAGCTGTTTTTT
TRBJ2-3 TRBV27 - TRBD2 CASSLWGLAGTDTQYF TGTGCCAGCAGTTTATGGGGACTAGCGGGCACAGATACGCAGTATTTT
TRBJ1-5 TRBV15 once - CATSRQYGGNQPQHF TGTGCCACCAGCAGGCAGTACGGTGGCAATCAGCCCCAGCATTTT
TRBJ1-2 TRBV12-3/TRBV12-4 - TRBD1 CASSWTGLGYTF TGTGCCAGCAGTTGGACAGGGCTTGGCTACACCTTC
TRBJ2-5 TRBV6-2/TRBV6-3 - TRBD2 CASSYSTSLAGGETQYF TGTGCCAGCAGTTACTCGACTTCGCTAGCGGGAGGTGAGACCCAGTACTTC
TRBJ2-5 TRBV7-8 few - CASSSWGDQETQYF TGTGCCAGCAGCTCATGGGGGGATCAAGAGACCCAGTACTTC
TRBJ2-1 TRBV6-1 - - CASTLSSLANEQFF TGTGCCAGCACCCTGTCAAGCCTAGCCAATGAGCAGTTCTTC
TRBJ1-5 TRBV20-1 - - CSASTEGRDLGNQPQHF TGCAGTGCTAGTACGGAAGGGCGGGATTTAGGGAATCAGCCCCAGCATTTT